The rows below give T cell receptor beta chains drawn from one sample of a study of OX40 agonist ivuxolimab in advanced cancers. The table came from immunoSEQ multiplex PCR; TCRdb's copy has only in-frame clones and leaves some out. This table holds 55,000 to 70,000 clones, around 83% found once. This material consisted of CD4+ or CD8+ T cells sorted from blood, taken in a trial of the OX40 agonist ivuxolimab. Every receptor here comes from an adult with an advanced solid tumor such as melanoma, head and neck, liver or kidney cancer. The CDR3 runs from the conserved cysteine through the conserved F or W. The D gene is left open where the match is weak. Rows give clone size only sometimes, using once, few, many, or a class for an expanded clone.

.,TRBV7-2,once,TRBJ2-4,TGTGCCAGCAGCCCGACAGGCGGGGGCCAAAACATTCAGTACTTC,CASSPTGGGQNIQYF
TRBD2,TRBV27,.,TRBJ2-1,TGTGCCAGCAGTCCCGGGACTAGCGGGAGCAATGAGCAGTTCTTC,CASSPGTSGSNEQFF
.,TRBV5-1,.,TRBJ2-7,TGCGCCAGCAGCCGGGACACTTCCGGCGAGCAGTACTTC,CASSRDTSGEQYF
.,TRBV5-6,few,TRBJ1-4,TGTGCCAGTAAAACGGGGACTGGTAATGAAAAACTGTTTTTT,CASKTGTGNEKLFF
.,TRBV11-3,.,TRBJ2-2,TGTGCCAGCAAAGGCCCCGCGGGGACCGGGGAGCTGTTTTTT,CASKGPAGTGELFF
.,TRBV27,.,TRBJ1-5,TGTGCCAGCAGTTTATCGGGGAGCAATCAGCCCCAGCATTTT,CASSLSGSNQPQHF
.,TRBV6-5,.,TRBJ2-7,TGTGCCAGCAGTTACTCTCCGCGGGGACAGCACTACGAGCAGTACTTC,CASSYSPRGQHYEQYF
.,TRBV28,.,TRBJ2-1,TGTGCCAGCGGTTTGGATGGGGGGGAGCAGTTCTTC,CASGLDGGEQFF
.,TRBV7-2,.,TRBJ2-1,TGTGCCAGCAGCTTAAATTCCGCTGGTGATGAGCAGTTCTTC,CASSLNSAGDEQFF
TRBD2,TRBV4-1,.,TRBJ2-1,TGCGCCAGCAGCCAAGGACTAGCGCGGTTCTTC,CASSQGLARFF
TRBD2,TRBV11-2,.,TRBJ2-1,TGTGCCAGCAGCCGGACGCAGGGGACTAGCGGGGCCGGGGGGCAGTTCTTC,CASSRTQGTSGAGGQFF
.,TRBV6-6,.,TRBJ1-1,TGTGCCAGCAGTTTCCCCAGGAGGGACACTGAAGCTTTCTTT,CASSFPRRDTEAFF
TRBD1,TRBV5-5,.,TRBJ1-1,TGTGCCAGCAGCGGAACAGGGGGCTTGAACACTGAAGCTTTCTTT,CASSGTGGLNTEAFF
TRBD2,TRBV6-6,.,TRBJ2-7,TGTGCCAGCACCTTAGCGGGAGGGCCTGGCGAGCAGTACTTC,CASTLAGGPGEQYF
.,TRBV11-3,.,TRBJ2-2,TGTGCCGCTAGCGAGCAGGGGGACACCGGGGAGCTGTTTTTT,CAASEQGDTGELFF
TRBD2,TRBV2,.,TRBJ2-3,TGTGCCAGCAGCTTTCCCTTAAGCGGGGGCGGATCTAGCACAGATACGCAGTATTTT,CASSFPLSGGGSSTDTQYF
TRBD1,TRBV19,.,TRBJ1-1,TGTGCCAGTAGTATGACAGGGGCGTATGGGAACACTGAAGCTTTCTTT,CASSMTGAYGNTEAFF
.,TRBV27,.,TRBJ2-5,TGTGCCAGCAGTTCATCGTACCAAGAGACCCAGTACTTC,CASSSSYQETQYF
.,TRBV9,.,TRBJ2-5,TGTGCCAGCACCCAGGGCCTAGCGCCCGGAGAGACCCAGTACTTC,CASTQGLAPGETQYF
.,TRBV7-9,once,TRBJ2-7,TGTGCCAGCAGCCCCCCGCGGCAGTCCTACGAGCAGTACTTC,CASSPPRQSYEQYF
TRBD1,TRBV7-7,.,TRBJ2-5,TGTGCTAGCAGCTTAGGACAGGGAGAGACCCAGTACTTC,CASSLGQGETQYF
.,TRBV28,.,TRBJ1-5,TGTGCCAGCAGTTTACCCCAGGACGGGGGCAATCAGCCCCAGCATTTT,CASSLPQDGGNQPQHF
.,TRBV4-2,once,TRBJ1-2,TGTGCCAGCAGCCAAGATCAGTTAGCGAACTATGGCTACACCTTC,CASSQDQLANYGYTF
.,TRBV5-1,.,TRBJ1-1,TGCGCCAGCAGCTCGCCTGGGGGTCAGAACACTGAAGCTTTCTTT,CASSSPGGQNTEAFF
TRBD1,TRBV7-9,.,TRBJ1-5,TGTGCCAGCAGCTTAGAGGCAGGGGGGCAGCCCCAGCATTTT,CASSLEAGGQPQHF
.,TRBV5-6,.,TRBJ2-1,TGTGCCAGCAGCTTGCTCGCAGGGAGCTCCTACAATGAGCAGTTCTTC,CASSLLAGSSYNEQFF
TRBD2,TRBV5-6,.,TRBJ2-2,TGTGCCAGCAGCTTTGGACTAGCGGGGACGAACACCGGGGAGCTGTTTTTT,CASSFGLAGTNTGELFF
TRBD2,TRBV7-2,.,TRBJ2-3,TGTGCCAGCAGCTTAAGGCTAGCGGGAGTGGGAGATACGCAGTATTTT,CASSLRLAGVGDTQYF
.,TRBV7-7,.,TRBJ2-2,TGTGCTAGCAGCCCCGGGATCAACACCGGGGAGCTGTTTTTT,CASSPGINTGELFF